Listed below are T cell receptor beta chains from one sample, sequenced in a study of control samples from healthy donors and cancer patients. The table came from immunoSEQ multiplex PCR; TCRdb's copy has only in-frame clones and leaves some out. The table records 200,000 or so clones, about nine tenths of them present only once. Sequencing was done on a sample of blood. These receptors all come from a man younger than 40 in good health. Both conserved end residues are part of each CDR3.

V: TRBV5-4; CDR3: CASSGSGGAIGDTQYF
V: TRBV5-4; CDR3: CASSSGQGSAFF
V: TRBV2; CDR3: CASIIERGRDTEAFF
V: TRBV19; CDR3: CASSMNYYEQYF
V: TRBV5-5; CDR3: CASSPDRAGLAKNIQYF
V: TRBV7-8; CDR3: CASSPRRGSNQPQHF
V: TRBV7-8; CDR3: CASSVVAGTGILYTEAFF
V: TRBV7-2; CDR3: CASRRGGSNTGELFF
V: TRBV7-3; CDR3: CASSLTGRGPYTGELFF
V: TRBV19; CDR3: CASSGKDRGLTEAFF
V: TRBV5-1; CDR3: CASSFEGYDGYTF
V: TRBV5-4; CDR3: CASSPGSTDTQYF
V: TRBV28; CDR3: CASNYWTGPLTGELFF
V: TRBV30; CDR3: CAWMAARNTGELFF
V: TRBV18; CDR3: CASSPPVGETQYF
V: TRBV6-5; CDR3: CASGSQPQHF
V: TRBV5-8; CDR3: CASSLNRDEKLFF
V: TRBV10-3; CDR3: CAISKTTGSGDTQYF
V: TRBV10-3; CDR3: CAISEDRVNQPQHF
V: TRBV6-5; CDR3: CASRSSSYEQYF
V: TRBV19; CDR3: CATTLGDISSPLHF
V: TRBV3-1/TRBV3-2; CDR3: CASSQWAWSLAGSDTQYF
V: TRBV5-4; CDR3: CASSLVGGSSYNSPLHF
V: TRBV12-3/TRBV12-4; CDR3: CASGLEQYF
V: TRBV7-9; CDR3: CASSLGGASGGDEQFF
V: TRBV9; CDR3: CASGRGFSPLHF
V: TRBV18; CDR3: CASSRDRQNTEAFF
V: TRBV27; CDR3: CASSRPGLSSYNEQFF
V: TRBV9; CDR3: CASSPRQSGQDPYEQYF
V: TRBV7-9; CDR3: CASSQGFGGNSPLHF
V: TRBV7-3; CDR3: CASSITSGGAYNEQFF
V: TRBV3-1/TRBV3-2; CDR3: CASSQGPGGRNSPLHF
V: TRBV5-1; CDR3: CASSFSTEHEQYF
V: TRBV6-4; CDR3: CASSVRGEGDTQYF
V: TRBV7-3; CDR3: CASSVRDRGSEQYF
V: TRBV5-1; CDR3: CASRSLAGVSYEQYF
V: TRBV27; CDR3: CASSLSSGNTGELFF
V: TRBV5-1; CDR3: CASSLPQRGGLYEQYF
V: TRBV4-1; CDR3: CASSQPGQPQHF
V: TRBV21-1; CDR3: CASSKDPRNEQFF
V: TRBV12-3/TRBV12-4; CDR3: CASSLNYGYTF
V: TRBV3-1/TRBV3-2; CDR3: CASSQMARENEQFF
V: TRBV5-1; CDR3: CASNTGQGSYGYTF
V: TRBV7-9; CDR3: CASSLTISYNEQFF
V: TRBV6-6; CDR3: CASSQNGLAGGRAYNEQFF
V: TRBV7-9; CDR3: CASRQTGTTEAFF
V: TRBV9; CDR3: CASSKRVAGYNEQFF
V: TRBV6-1; CDR3: CASSETTGIYGYTF
V: TRBV4-1; CDR3: CASSPQPGQTAGNTIYF
V: TRBV2; CDR3: CASGRGVKNIQYF